Listed here are 30 T cell receptor beta chains from one sample, sequenced in a study of CD8 T cells in Susac syndrome. A quantity of about 0.5 to 1 ug RNA underwent reverse transcription using random hexamers. TCRdb re-called the immunoSEQ multiplex PCR reads with MiXCR, one entry per CDR3 protein. The sample carries roughly 200,000 distinct CDR3 sequences, 85% to 95% recorded once. The sequenced sample was CD8+ T cells from PBMCs. These TCRs come from a human donor with multiple sclerosis.

V and J are TRBV9 and TRBJ2-3, with 8 bases that match TRBD2. The CDR3 runs to 16 residues. Germline-derived CDR1 and CDR2 are SGDLS and YYNGEE. V shed 4 bases and J 2 bases; nucleotides not matched to a gene: 9. DNA for the CDR3: TGTGCCAGCAGCCACAAACTAGCGGAGATCACAGATACGCAGTATTTT. Its translation is CASSHKLAEITDTQYF.

This rearrangement joins TRBV2 to TRBJ2-3; D remains unclear. Germline V lookup: CDR1 SNHLY, CDR2 FYNNEI. This CDR3 spans 10 amino acids. V lost 9 bases to trimming and J lost 7 bases, with 8 bases between them. CDR3 sequence (DNA): TGTGCCAGTCTAGGCCATACGCAGTATTTT. Encoded protein: CASLGHTQYF. Filled out from reference TRBV2 and TRBJ2-3, the complete variable domain reads EPEVTQTPSHQVTQMGQEVILRCVPISNHLYFYWYRQILGQKVEFLVSFYNNEISEKSEIFDDQFSVERPDGSNFTLKIRSTKLEDSAMYFCASLGHTQYFGPGTRLTVL.

V is TRBV27 and J is TRBJ2-1; D ambiguous. Between the trimmed V and J ends, which lost 6 bases and 4 bases, there was a span of 22 bases. Germline values: CDR1 MNHEY, CDR2 SMNVEV (reference sequence). The CDR3 is 17 residues long. In DNA, the CDR3 is TGTGCCAGCAGGCCCACCGTGGGCGGCCTATCATACAATGAGCAGTTCTTC. The encoded protein is CASRPTVGGLSYNEQFF.

This rearrangement joins TRBV7-9 to TRBJ2-7; 8 bases agree with TRBD1. V lost 4 bases, J lost 12 bases, and 8 bases stayed unmatched. The CDR3 runs to 12 residues. Germline V lookup: CDR1 SEHNR, CDR2 FQNEAQ (reference sequence). The CDR3 nucleotides are TGTGCCAGCAGCTCTACGACAGGGGCGATGTACTTC. It encodes CASSSTTGAMYF.

V usage is TRBV4-1 and J usage is TRBJ2-2, with TRBD1 as a possible D gene (6 bases). V was pared by 2 bases and J by 6 bases, with 16 bases between. The CDR3 has 16 amino acids. From germline, CDR1 is MGHRA and CDR2 YSYEKL. This CDR3 reads CASSQWTDPTPGELFF. For the CDR3, the DNA is TGCGCCAGCAGCCAATGGACAGATCCTACACCCGGGGAGCTGTTTTTT.

The J gene is TRBJ2-7, the V gene TRBV28; 9 bases line up with TRBD1. The germline gives CDR1 MDHEN, CDR2 SYDVKM. V shed 6 bases and J 3 bases; nucleotides not matched to a gene: 6. The CDR3 sequence is 14 residues long. CDR3 DNA sequence: TGTGCCAGCAGCCGGACAGGGGTCGGCTACGAGCAGTACTTC. It yields the protein CASSRTGVGYEQYF.

This chain joins TRBV9 and TRBJ2-1; tentative D call: TRBD2 (7 bases). Trimming took off 0 bases at V and 6 bases at J, with 16 bases between the two ends. Germline lookup yields CDR1 SGDLS and CDR2 YYNGEE. There are 16 residues in the CDR3. The CDR3 protein is CASSVGGGPRLNEQFF. The CDR3 coding sequence is TGTGCCAGCAGCGTAGGGGGGGGCCCTCGCCTCAATGAGCAGTTCTTC.

This rearrangement joins TRBV29-1 to TRBJ1-1; 9 bases fit TRBD1. Trimming cost V 8 bases and J 7 bases; bases outside gene matches: 8. The CDR3 runs 12 residues. CDR1 SQVTM and CDR2 ANQGSEA come from the germline V gene. The CDR3 reads CSIRDREIEAFF. The CDR3 nucleotides are TGCAGCATACGGGACAGGGAGATTGAAGCTTTCTTT.

This rearrangement joins TRBV5-8 to TRBJ2-7; 9 bases agree with TRBD2. The CDR3 extends over 15 amino acids. V gave up 1 base and J gave up 2 bases; unmatched junction bases: 4. Germline V lookup: CDR1 SGHTS, CDR2 YDEGEE. CDR3 in DNA: TGTGCCAGCAGCTTGCTAGCGGGAACCACCTACGAGCAGTACTTC. The encoded protein is CASSLLAGTTYEQYF.

The chain combines TRBV6-6 with TRBJ1-4; 7 positions match TRBD1. This CDR3 spans 12 amino acids. J lost 8 bases, V lost 10 bases, and 7 bases had no gene match. In germline, CDR1 is MNHNY, CDR2 SVGAGI (reference sequence). CDR3 in amino acids: CAISTGDEKLFF. In nucleotides, the CDR3 is TGTGCCATCTCAACAGGGGACGAAAAACTGTTTTTT.

The chain employs TRBV19 and TRBJ1-6, with D unclear. The V gene's germline CDR1 is LNHDA and CDR2 SQIVND (reference sequence). Trimming stripped 5 bases from V and 7 bases from J, with 12 bases between. The CDR3 runs to 14 residues. The CDR3 loop is CASSPQVLNSPLHF. The CDR3, as DNA: TGTGCCAGTAGTCCTCAGGTTCTGAATTCACCCCTCCACTTT.

The gene calls are TRBV7-9 and TRBJ1-1, with 7 positions matching TRBD1. The CDR3 sequence is 12 residues long. Germline values: CDR1 SEHNR, CDR2 FQNEAQ (reference sequence). Germline trimming cut 5 bases from V and 7 bases from J; bases unmatched to any gene: 4. The CDR3 reads CASSHDRDEAFF. The CDR3 nucleotides read TGTGCCAGCAGCCACGACAGGGATGAAGCTTTCTTT.

This clonotype was recorded only once. This rearrangement joins TRBV29-1 to TRBJ2-1, with 7 bases that match TRBD2. V was clipped by 4 bases and J by 3 bases; unmatched bases: 6. Germline CDR1 is SQVTM and CDR2 is ANQGSEA. The CDR3 length is 14 residues. The CDR3 protein is CSVVRSSGYNEQFF. The DNA of the CDR3 is TGCAGCGTTGTAAGATCTAGCGGCTACAATGAGCAGTTCTTC.

This chain joins TRBV6-5 and TRBJ2-7; the D is unclear. CDR3 length: 13 amino acids. V lost 6 bases to trimming and J lost 3 bases, with 12 bases between them. The germline CDR1 and CDR2 sequences are MNHEY and SVGAGI. The CDR3 DNA reads as TGTGCCAGCAGCACGGACGGTTACTACGAGCAGTACTTC. Its protein is CASSTDGYYEQYF.

This clonotype was observed a single time. This rearrangement joins TRBV2 to TRBJ1-1; the D gene is possibly TRBD1 (5 bases). The germline V gene encodes CDR1 SNHLY and CDR2 FYNNEI. The CDR3 is 10 amino acids. V was cut by 5 bases and J by 7 bases, with 5 bases left in between. CDR3 coding DNA: TGTGCCAGCAGTCAGGGTGAAGCTTTCTTT. This translates into CASSQGEAFF.

The chain employs TRBV12-3 or TRBV12-4 and TRBJ1-1, with TRBD1 identical over 9 bases. The CDR3 is 14 residues long. Trimming at V came to 4 bases and at J to 6 bases, leaving 6 bases not matched to a gene. The CDR3 protein is CASSSRDRAPEAFF. DNA for the CDR3: TGTGCCAGCAGTTCAAGGGACAGGGCCCCTGAAGCTTTCTTT.

The table lists this clonotype with a count of one. The J gene is TRBJ1-1, the V gene TRBV5-1; D is possibly TRBD1 (5 bases). Germline V gene lookup returns CDR1 SGHRS and CDR2 YFSETQ. The CDR3 extends over 14 amino acids. The V end lost 1 base, the J end lost 3 bases, and 10 bases lay between the germline ends. The CDR3 DNA sequence: TGCGCCAGCAGCTTGAGGGGATTCGACACTGAAGCTTTCTTT. This codes for CASSLRGFDTEAFF.

This clonotype appeared once. The chain is built from TRBV27 and TRBJ2-3; 12 bases align to TRBD2. Germline CDR1 is MNHEY and CDR2 is SMNVEV (reference sequence). The CDR3 is 18 residues long. Trimming cost V 5 bases and J 0 bases; bases outside gene matches: 9. The CDR3 DNA reads as TGTGCCAGCAGTCCCCGACTAGCGGGGGCCTCTAGCACAGATACGCAGTATTTT. It codes for CASSPRLAGASSTDTQYF.

This clonotype was seen only once. The V gene is TRBV4-1, the J gene TRBJ2-3; 10 nucleotides match TRBD2. After removal of 4 bases from V and 9 bases from J, the junction contained 4 bases not matched to a gene. From germline, CDR1 is MGHRA and CDR2 YSYEKL. This CDR3 is built from 13 residues. CDR3 sequence: CASSRLAGETQYF. CDR3 coding DNA: TGCGCCAGCAGCCGGCTAGCGGGAGAGACGCAGTATTTT.

The chain combines TRBV7-2 with TRBJ2-5; D call uncertain. Germline-derived CDR1 and CDR2 are SGHTA and FQGNSA. V shed 2 bases and J shed 3 bases, with 10 bases lying between them. The CDR3 length is 14 residues. For the CDR3, the DNA is TGTGCCAGCAGCTTAATTAGCTTCGAAGAGACCCAGTACTTC. This translates into CASSLISFEETQYF.

This clonotype showed up just once. J is TRBJ2-7 and V is TRBV20-1, with 10 nucleotides matching TRBD2. The germline V gene encodes CDR1 DFQATT and CDR2 SNEGSKA (reference sequence). The junction had 9 bases not matched to a gene; V was cut back by 0 bases and J by 4 bases. The CDR3 is 16 residues long. CDR3 bases: TGCAGTGCTAGAGATCACACTAGCGGGACAATATACGAGCAGTACTTC. Residues: CSARDHTSGTIYEQYF.

This sequence joins TRBV3-1 and TRBJ2-1; D perhaps matches TRBD2 (5 bases). Trimming left V 1 base short and J 3 bases short, with 16 bases between. The CDR3 is made up of 17 amino acids. CDR1 is LGHDT and CDR2 is YNNKEL in the germline V gene (reference sequence). The CDR3 region is CASSQAVGLGYYNEQFF. The CDR3 DNA is TGTGCCAGCAGCCAAGCTGTTGGACTCGGCTACTACAATGAGCAGTTCTTC.

This clonotype occurred once. This chain links TRBV20-1 with TRBJ2-5; 9 positions match TRBD1. The V gene end was trimmed by 0 bases and the J gene end by 0 bases; junction bases not matched to a gene: 5. The CDR3 consists of 16 residues. Looked up from germline, CDR1 is DFQATT and CDR2 is SNEGSKA (reference sequence). CDR3 bases: TGCAGTGCTAGAGATGGAGGGGACAGGGACCAAGAGACCCAGTACTTC. Protein product: CSARDGGDRDQETQYF.

This chain links TRBV12-3 or TRBV12-4 with TRBJ1-2, with no clear D. This CDR3 comprises 11 residues. Trimming took 6 bases from V and 7 from J, leaving 9 bases between them. The CDR3 spells CASRSLAGYTF. The CDR3 DNA sequence: TGTGCCAGCAGAAGTCTAGCTGGCTACACCTTC.

This chain joins TRBV20-1 and TRBJ2-3; D is undetermined. The V end lost 5 bases, the J end lost 3 bases, and 15 bases lay between the germline ends. From germline, CDR1 is DFQATT and CDR2 SNEGSKA (reference sequence). The CDR3 is made up of 14 amino acids. CDR3 nucleotide sequence: TGCAGTGCTGGCCCTAGTTTGAGGACAGATACGCAGTATTTT. Translating gives CSAGPSLRTDTQYF.

This clonotype was counted once. The CDR3 nucleotides read TGTGCCAGCAGCGGCCGACTAGCGGTGCACAATGAGCAGTTCTTC. This sequence encodes CASSGRLAVHNEQFF. The chain couples TRBV9 to TRBJ2-1; 9 positions agree with TRBD2. The V gene's germline CDR1 is SGDLS and CDR2 YYNGEE. This CDR3 comprises 15 residues. V trimming: 3 bases; J trimming: 5 bases; junction bases outside the gene matches: 6.

V gene TRBV2 combines with J gene TRBJ2-3; D could derive from TRBD1 or TRBD2 (7 bases each). This CDR3 has 20 residues. Trimming shortened V by 2 bases and J by 0 bases, and 24 bases separated the two germline ends. Germline CDR1 is SNHLY and CDR2 is FYNNEI. The CDR3 bases are TGTGCCAGCAGTGAAAGCGGGGAGACAGGGCTATCACTAAGCACAGATACGCAGTATTTT. Protein: CASSESGETGLSLSTDTQYF.

The CDR3 sequence is CASSYSSGTAAYEQYF. The CDR3, as DNA: TGTGCCAGCAGTTACTCATCCGGGACAGCTGCCTACGAGCAGTACTTC. The rearrangement uses TRBV27 and TRBJ2-7; 7 bases map to TRBD1. The germline CDR1 and CDR2 sequences are MNHEY and SMNVEV (reference sequence). V shed 4 bases, J shed 2 bases, and the junction held 11 bases outside the gene matches. This CDR3 is 16 amino acids long.

V and J are TRBV15 and TRBJ1-2; maybe TRBD1 (6 bases). This CDR3 has 15 amino acids. CDR1 is LNHNV, CDR2 YYDKDF, per germline (reference sequence). V lost 5 bases and J 2 bases, leaving 15 bases between the germline ends. CDR3 residues: CATSEFRGGNYGYTF. For the CDR3, the DNA is TGTGCCACCAGCGAATTTCGGGGGGGCAACTATGGCTACACCTTC. Variable domain in full (rest from reference TRBV15 and TRBJ1-2): DAMVIQNPRYQVTQFGKPVTLSCSQTLNHNVMYWYQQKSSQAPKLLFHYYDKDFNNEADTPDNFQSRRPNTSFCFLDIRSPGLGDTAMYLCATSEFRGGNYGYTFGSGTRLTVV.

This clonotype has a single count. V is TRBV6-5 and J is TRBJ1-1; D is unclear. There are 14 residues in the CDR3. CDR1 is MNHEY and CDR2 is SVGAGI in the germline V gene. Trimming stripped 0 bases from V and 5 bases from J, with 10 bases between. CDR3 coding DNA: TGTGCCAGCAGTTACTCGAGGATCGGGACTGAAGCTTTCTTT. Its translation: CASSYSRIGTEAFF.